These 11 T cell receptor beta chains originate from one sample sequenced in a study of blood T cell repertoires in COVID-19. This table comes from immunoSEQ multiplex PCR, and its TCRdb copy is limited to in-frame clones, with some not included. In the table there are over 150,000 clones, roughly 83% of which are singletons. The sequenced sample was peripheral blood. The source is a middle-aged woman with COVID-19, enrolled during active disease.

With regard to this clone: Mismatch with germline at one junction end may stem from a read error. The chain combines TRBV2 with TRBJ2-3; TRBD1 aligns across 9 bases. This CDR3 contains 16 residues. Germline assignment: CDR1 SNHLY and CDR2 FYNNEI. CDR3 protein: CASSEGPTGGADTQYF. In nucleotides, the CDR3 is TGTGCCAGCAGCGAAGGACCGACAGGGGGAGCAGATACGCAGTATTTT.

The rearrangement links TRBV6-5 to TRBJ1-2; 7 bases align to TRBD1. The CDR3 contains 14 residues. V trimming: 11 bases; J trimming: 3 bases; junction bases outside the gene matches: 12. Germline V gives CDR1 MNHEY, CDR2 SVGAGI. For the CDR3, the DNA is TGTGCCGGCCGGGACAGTAGGGATTACTATGGCTACACCTTC. It translates to CAGRDSRDYYGYTF.

CDR3 protein: CSVTDRERADTQYF. The CDR3 DNA reads TGCAGCGTCACCGACAGGGAAAGGGCAGATACGCAGTATTTT. The genes are TRBV29-1 and TRBJ2-3, with 7 positions matching TRBD1. Unmatched junction bases numbered 10, after V lost 6 bases and J lost 4 bases. CDR1 is SQVTM and CDR2 is ANQGSEA in the germline V gene. The CDR3 sequence is 14 residues long.

The chain has TRBV11-2 and TRBJ1-5; TRBD1 is a possible D gene (6 bases). CDR3 length: 16 amino acids. The V gene lost 0 bases and the J gene lost 2 bases, with 11 bases spanning the gap. The V gene's germline CDR1 is SGHAT and CDR2 FQNNGV. CDR3 DNA sequence: TGTGCCAGCAGCTTAGAGGGGGGGCTTGGCAATCAGCCCCAGCATTTT. Its translation is CASSLEGGLGNQPQHF.

The chain couples TRBV6-2 or TRBV6-3 to TRBJ2-3; 13 bases align to TRBD2. Trimming took 6 bases from V and 6 from J; bases not matched to a gene: 6. Germline CDR1 MNHEY, CDR2 SVGEGT. This CDR3 spans 15 amino acids. The CDR3 loop reads CASSRLAGGSDTQYF. CDR3 bases: TGTGCCAGCAGCAGACTAGCGGGGGGTTCGGATACGCAGTATTTT.

V is TRBV29-1 and J is TRBJ2-7, with D maybe TRBD1 (5 bases). The germline V and J ends were trimmed by 6 bases and 0 bases, with 12 bases remaining between them. There are 13 residues in the CDR3. The germline V gene encodes CDR1 SQVTM and CDR2 ANQGSEA. The chain's CDR3 is CSVMVDSSYEQYF. DNA for the CDR3: TGCAGCGTCATGGTAGACAGCTCCTACGAGCAGTACTTC.

There are a few counts of this clone. V gene TRBV7-2 combines with J gene TRBJ2-2; TRBD2 is a possible D gene (5 bases). This CDR3 is built from 13 residues. V gave up 5 bases and J gave up 9 bases, with 13 bases separating them. The germline V gene has CDR1 SGHTA and CDR2 FQGNSA. CDR3 coding DNA: TGTGCCAGCAGCATACCGGAGGCCCGGGAGCTGTTTTTT. Its protein is CASSIPEARELFF.

The chain recombines TRBV12-5 with TRBJ1-2; 10 nucleotides align to TRBD1. The length of the CDR3 is 13 residues. Germline CDR1 LGHNT, CDR2 FRNRAP. After removal of 3 bases from V and 6 bases from J, the junction contained 1 base not matched to a gene. CDR3 in amino acids: CASGFDRGHGYTF. DNA for the CDR3: TGTGCTAGTGGTTTCGACAGGGGGCATGGCTACACCTTC.

In this sample, this clone turned up once. CDR3 protein: CASNQAQYGYTF. The DNA of the CDR3 is TGTGCCAGCAACCAGGCGCAATATGGCTACACCTTC. J is TRBJ1-2 and V is TRBV2; D gene ambiguous. This CDR3 comprises 12 residues. From germline, CDR1 is SNHLY and CDR2 FYNNEI. V was cut by 7 bases and J by 5 bases, with 11 bases left in between.

This rearrangement joins TRBV11-2 to TRBJ1-5; perhaps TRBD1 as D (5 bases). The CDR3 has 16 residues. Trimming pared 1 base from V and 2 bases from J, leaving 12 bases between. Germline V lookup: CDR1 SGHAT, CDR2 FQNNGV. CDR3 loop: CASSLGGARGNQPQHF. CDR3 nucleotides: TGTGCCAGCAGCTTAGGCGGGGCAAGAGGCAATCAGCCCCAGCATTTT.

CDR3 in amino acids: CASSGDRGDQPQHF. The CDR3 DNA follows: TGTGCCAGCAGCGGGGACAGGGGGGACCAGCCCCAGCATTTT. The chain couples TRBV5-4 to TRBJ1-5; TRBD1 aligns across 11 bases. Looked up from germline, CDR1 is SGHNT and CDR2 is YYREEE (reference sequence). J lost 7 bases, V lost 4 bases, and 4 bases had no gene match. The CDR3 has 14 residues.